Reported below is one TCR beta chain. Its cognate antigen is unknown. Through a sample-barcoded 5' primer and a J-beta primer mix, a second PCR was run for roughly 6 to 12 cycles. Each CDR3 protein is one row after TCRdb ran MiXCR on the 5' RACE reads. The sample lists 650,000 to 900,000 distinct CDR3 sequences; 62% were seen once. V gave up 1 base and J gave up 0 bases, with 7 bases separating them. Germline V gene data show CDR1 as ENHRY and CDR2 as SYGVKD. The CDR3 sequence is 15 residues long. The data were obtained in a study of blood T cells in healthy people across ages. Whole-study findings and limits: Diversity figures derived from one million T cells were judged to underestimate the true value. The CMV status of each donor remained undetermined, and this could have confounded shifts in expanded clonotypes.

This receptor was obtained from a young man in good health. The sequencing sample was made of blood. V usage is TRBV10-3 and J usage is TRBJ2-1; the D gene is possibly TRBD1 (5 bases). DNA of the CDR3: TGTGCCATCAGTGAGTGGCAGGGCTCCTACAATGAGCAGTTCTTC. This sequence encodes CAISEWQGSYNEQFF.